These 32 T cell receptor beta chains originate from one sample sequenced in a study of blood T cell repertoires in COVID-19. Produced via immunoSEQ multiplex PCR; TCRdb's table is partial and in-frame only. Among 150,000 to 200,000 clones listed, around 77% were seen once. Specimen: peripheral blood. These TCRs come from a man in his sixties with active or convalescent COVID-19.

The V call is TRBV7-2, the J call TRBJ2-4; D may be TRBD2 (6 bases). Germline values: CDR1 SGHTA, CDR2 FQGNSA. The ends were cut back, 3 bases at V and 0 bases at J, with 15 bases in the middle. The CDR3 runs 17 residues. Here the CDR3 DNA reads TGTGCCAGCAGCTTCACCAGGACTACTGTAGCCAAAAACATTCAGTACTTC. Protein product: CASSFTRTTVAKNIQYF. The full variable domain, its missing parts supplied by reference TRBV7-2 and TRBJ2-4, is GAGVSQSPSNKVTEKGKDVELRCDPISGHTALYWYRQSLGQGLEFLIYFQGNSAPDKSGLPSDRFSAERTGGSVSTLTIQRTQQEDSAVYLCASSFTRTTVAKNIQYFGAGTRLSVL.

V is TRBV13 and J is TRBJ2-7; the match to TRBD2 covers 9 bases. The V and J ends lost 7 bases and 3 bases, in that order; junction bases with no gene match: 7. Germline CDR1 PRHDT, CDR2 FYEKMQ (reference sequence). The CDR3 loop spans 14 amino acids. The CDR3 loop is CASTSGKGVYEQYF. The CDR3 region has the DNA TGTGCCAGCACTAGCGGGAAGGGTGTCTACGAGCAGTACTTC.

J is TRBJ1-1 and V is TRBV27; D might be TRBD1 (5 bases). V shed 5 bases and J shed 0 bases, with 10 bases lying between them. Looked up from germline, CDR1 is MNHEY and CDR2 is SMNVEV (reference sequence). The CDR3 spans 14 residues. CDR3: CASSPDTMNTEAFF. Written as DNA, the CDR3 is TGTGCCAGCAGTCCGGACACCATGAACACTGAAGCTTTCTTT.

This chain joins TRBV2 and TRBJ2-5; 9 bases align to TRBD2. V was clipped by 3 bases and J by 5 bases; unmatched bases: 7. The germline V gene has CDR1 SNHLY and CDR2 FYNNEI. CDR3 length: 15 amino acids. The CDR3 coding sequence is TGTGCCAGCAGTGATTTGGCGGGAGGGCTCGAGACCCAGTACTTC. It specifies CASSDLAGGLETQYF.

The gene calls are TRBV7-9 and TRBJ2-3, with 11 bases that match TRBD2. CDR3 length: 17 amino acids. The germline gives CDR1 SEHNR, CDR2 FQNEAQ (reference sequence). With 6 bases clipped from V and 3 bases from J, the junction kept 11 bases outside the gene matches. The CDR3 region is CASSLSPLAGGTDTQYF. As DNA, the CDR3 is TGTGCCAGCAGTTTGAGTCCCTTAGCGGGAGGGACAGATACGCAGTATTTT.

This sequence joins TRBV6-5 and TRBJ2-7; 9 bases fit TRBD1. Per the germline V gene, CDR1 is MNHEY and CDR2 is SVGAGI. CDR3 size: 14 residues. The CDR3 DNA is TGTGCGCCCGAGCGGGACAGGGAGGCCTACGAGCAGTACTTC. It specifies CAPERDREAYEQYF.

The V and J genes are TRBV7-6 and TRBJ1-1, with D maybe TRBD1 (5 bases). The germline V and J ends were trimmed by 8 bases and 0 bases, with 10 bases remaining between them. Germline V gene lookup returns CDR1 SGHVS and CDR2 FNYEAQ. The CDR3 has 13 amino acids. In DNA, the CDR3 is TGTGCCAGCGGGCAGGGCATGAACACTGAAGCTTTCTTT. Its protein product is CASGQGMNTEAFF.

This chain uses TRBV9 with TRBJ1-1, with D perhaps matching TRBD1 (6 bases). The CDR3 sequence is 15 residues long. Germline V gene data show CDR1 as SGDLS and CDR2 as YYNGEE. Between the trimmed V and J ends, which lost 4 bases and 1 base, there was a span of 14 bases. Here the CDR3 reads CASSFTTGPNTEAFF. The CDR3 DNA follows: TGTGCCAGCAGCTTTACGACAGGCCCGAACACTGAAGCTTTCTTT.

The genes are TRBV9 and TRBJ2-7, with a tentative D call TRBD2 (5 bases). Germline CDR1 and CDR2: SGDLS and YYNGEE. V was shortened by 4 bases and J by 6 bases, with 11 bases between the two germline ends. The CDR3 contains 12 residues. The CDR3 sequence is CASSIGSGEQYF. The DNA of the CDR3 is TGTGCCAGCAGCATAGGGAGCGGCGAGCAGTACTTC.

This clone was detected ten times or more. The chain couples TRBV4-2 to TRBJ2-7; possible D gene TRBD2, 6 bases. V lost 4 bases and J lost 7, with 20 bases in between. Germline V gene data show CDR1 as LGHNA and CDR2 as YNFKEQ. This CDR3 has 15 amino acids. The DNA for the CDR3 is TGTGCCAGCAGCCTCAGCGGGTCCACCCTTGGGGAGCAGTACTTC. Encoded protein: CASSLSGSTLGEQYF.

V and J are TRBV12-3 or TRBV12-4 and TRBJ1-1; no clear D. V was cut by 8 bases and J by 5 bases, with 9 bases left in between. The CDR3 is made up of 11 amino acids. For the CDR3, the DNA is TGTGCCAGCCGTCGGGTAACTGAAGCTTTCTTT. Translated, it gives CASRRVTEAFF.

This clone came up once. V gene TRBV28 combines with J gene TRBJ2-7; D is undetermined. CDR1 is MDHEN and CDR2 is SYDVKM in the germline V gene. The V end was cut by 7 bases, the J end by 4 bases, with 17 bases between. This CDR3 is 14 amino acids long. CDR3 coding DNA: TGTGCCAGCATTTCGGCTCTAGTTCCGTACGAGCAGTACTTC. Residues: CASISALVPYEQYF.

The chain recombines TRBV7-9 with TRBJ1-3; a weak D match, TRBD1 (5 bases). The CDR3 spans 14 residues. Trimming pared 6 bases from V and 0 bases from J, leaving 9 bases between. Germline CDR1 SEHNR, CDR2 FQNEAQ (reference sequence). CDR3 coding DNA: TGTGCCAGCAGTTACAGGAACTCTGGAAACACCATATATTTT. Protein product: CASSYRNSGNTIYF. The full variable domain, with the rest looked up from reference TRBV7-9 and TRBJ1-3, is DTGVSQNPRHKITKRGQNVTFRCDPISEHNRLYWYRQTLGQGPEFLTYFQNEAQLEKSRLLSDRFSAERPKGSFSTLEIQRTEQGDSAMYLCASSYRNSGNTIYFGEGSWLTVV.

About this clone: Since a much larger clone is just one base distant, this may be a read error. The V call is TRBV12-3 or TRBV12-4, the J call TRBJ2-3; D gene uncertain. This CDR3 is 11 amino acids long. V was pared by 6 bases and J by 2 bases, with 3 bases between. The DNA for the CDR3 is TGTGCCAGCAGCTCCACAGATACGCAGTATTTT. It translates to CASSSTDTQYF.

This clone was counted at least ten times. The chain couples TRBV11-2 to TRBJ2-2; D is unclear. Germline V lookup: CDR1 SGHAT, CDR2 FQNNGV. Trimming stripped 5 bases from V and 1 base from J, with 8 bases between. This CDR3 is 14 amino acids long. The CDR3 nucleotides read TGTGCCAGCAGCCGGTCCTTGAACACCGGGGAGCTGTTTTTT. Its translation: CASSRSLNTGELFF.

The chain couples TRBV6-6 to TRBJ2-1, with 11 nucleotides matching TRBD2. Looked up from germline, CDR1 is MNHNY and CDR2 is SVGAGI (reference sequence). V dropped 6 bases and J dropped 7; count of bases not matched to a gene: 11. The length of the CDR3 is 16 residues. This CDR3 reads CASRYHQTSGINEQFF. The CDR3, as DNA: TGTGCCAGCAGGTACCACCAGACTAGCGGGATAAATGAGCAGTTCTTC.

The CDR3 loop is CASRDRGLGYTF. CDR3 bases: TGTGCCAGCAGAGACAGGGGGCTTGGCTACACCTTC. This chain joins TRBV6-5 and TRBJ1-2; 10 bases align to TRBD1. V trimming: 6 bases; J trimming: 7 bases; junction bases outside the gene matches: 2. There are 12 residues in the CDR3. CDR1 is MNHEY and CDR2 is SVGAGI in the germline V gene.

DNA of the CDR3: TGTGCCAGCAGCAACAGGGCCGAGCGGTTTATGAACACTGAAGCTTTCTTT. It specifies CASSNRAERFMNTEAFF. The rearrangement links TRBV5-4 to TRBJ1-1; D is possibly TRBD1 (6 bases). CDR1 is SGHNT and CDR2 is YYREEE in the germline V gene (reference sequence). This CDR3 region has 17 residues. The V and J ends lost 4 bases and 0 bases respectively, with 19 bases between them. The full variable domain, completed using reference TRBV5-4 and TRBJ1-1, is ETGVTQSPTHLIKTRGQQVTLRCSSQSGHNTVSWYQQALGQGPQFIFQYYREEENGRGNFPPRFSGLQFPNYSSELNVNALELDDSALYLCASSNRAERFMNTEAFFGQGTRLTVV.

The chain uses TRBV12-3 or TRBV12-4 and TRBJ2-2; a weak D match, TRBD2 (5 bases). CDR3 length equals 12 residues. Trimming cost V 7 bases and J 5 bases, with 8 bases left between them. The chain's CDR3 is CASKRWTGELFF. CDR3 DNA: TGTGCCAGCAAGCGGTGGACCGGGGAGCTGTTTTTT.

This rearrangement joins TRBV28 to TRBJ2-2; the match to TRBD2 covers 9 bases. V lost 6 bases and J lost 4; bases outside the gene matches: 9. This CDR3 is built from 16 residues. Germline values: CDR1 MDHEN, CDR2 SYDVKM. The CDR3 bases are TGTGCCAGCAGCCCACCGGGCGGGAGGGGCACCGGGGAGCTGTTTTTT. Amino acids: CASSPPGGRGTGELFF.

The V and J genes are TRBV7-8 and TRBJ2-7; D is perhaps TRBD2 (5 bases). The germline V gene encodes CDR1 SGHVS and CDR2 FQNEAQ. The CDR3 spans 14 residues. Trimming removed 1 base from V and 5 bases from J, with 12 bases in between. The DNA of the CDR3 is TGTGCCAGCAGCTTAGGGGTTCGGGATGACGAGCAGTACTTC. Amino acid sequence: CASSLGVRDDEQYF. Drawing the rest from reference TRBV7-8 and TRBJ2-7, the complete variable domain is GAGVSQSPRYKVAKRGQDVALRCDPISGHVSLFWYQQALGQGPEFLTYFQNEAQLDKSGLPSDRFFAERPEGSVSTLKIQRTQQEDSAVYLCASSLGVRDDEQYFGPGTRLTVT.

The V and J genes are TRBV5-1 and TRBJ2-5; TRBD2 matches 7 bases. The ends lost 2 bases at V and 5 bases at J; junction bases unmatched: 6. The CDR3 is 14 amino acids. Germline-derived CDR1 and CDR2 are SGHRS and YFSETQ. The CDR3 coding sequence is TGCGCCAGCAGCTTTGGCGGGAGTGTGGAGACCCAGTACTTC. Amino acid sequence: CASSFGGSVETQYF. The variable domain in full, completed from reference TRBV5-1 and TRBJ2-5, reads KAGVTQTPRYLIKTRGQQVTLSCSPISGHRSVSWYQQTPGQGLQFLFEYFSETQRNKGNFPGRFSGRQFSNSRSEMNVSTLELGDSALYLCASSFGGSVETQYFGPGTRLLVL.

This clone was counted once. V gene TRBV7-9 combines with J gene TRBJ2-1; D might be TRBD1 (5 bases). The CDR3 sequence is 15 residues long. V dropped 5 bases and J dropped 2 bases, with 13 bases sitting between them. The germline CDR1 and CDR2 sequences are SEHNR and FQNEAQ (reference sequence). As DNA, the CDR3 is TGTGCCAGCAGCCCCCCAGGGAACGCCTACAATGAGCAGTTCTTC. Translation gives CASSPPGNAYNEQFF.

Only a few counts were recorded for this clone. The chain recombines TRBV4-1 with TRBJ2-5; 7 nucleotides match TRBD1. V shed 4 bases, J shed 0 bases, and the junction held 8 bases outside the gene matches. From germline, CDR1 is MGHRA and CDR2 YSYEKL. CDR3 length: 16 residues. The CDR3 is CASSPGETGNQETQYF. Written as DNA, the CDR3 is TGCGCCAGCAGCCCAGGGGAGACAGGGAACCAAGAGACCCAGTACTTC.

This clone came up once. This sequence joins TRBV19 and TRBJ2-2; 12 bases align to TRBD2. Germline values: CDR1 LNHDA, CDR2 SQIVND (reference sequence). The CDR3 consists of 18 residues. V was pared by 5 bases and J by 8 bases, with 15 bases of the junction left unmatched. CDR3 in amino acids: CASSPQPLAGGGTGELFF. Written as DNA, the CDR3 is TGTGCCAGTAGTCCCCAACCTCTAGCGGGAGGGGGAACAGGGGAGCTGTTTTTT.

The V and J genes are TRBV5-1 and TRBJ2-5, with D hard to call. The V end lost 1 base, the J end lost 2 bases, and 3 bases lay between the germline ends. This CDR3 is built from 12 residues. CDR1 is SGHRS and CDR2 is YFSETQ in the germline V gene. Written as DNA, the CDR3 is TGCGCCAGCAGCTTGCCACAAGAGACCCAGTACTTC. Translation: CASSLPQETQYF.

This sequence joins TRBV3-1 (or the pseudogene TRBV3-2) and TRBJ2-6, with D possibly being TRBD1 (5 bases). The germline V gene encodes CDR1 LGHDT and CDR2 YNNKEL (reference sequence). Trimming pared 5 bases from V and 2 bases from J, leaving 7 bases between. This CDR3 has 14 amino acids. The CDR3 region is CASSGRAGANVLTF. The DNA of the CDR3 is TGTGCCAGCAGCGGCAGGGCTGGGGCCAACGTCCTGACTTTC.

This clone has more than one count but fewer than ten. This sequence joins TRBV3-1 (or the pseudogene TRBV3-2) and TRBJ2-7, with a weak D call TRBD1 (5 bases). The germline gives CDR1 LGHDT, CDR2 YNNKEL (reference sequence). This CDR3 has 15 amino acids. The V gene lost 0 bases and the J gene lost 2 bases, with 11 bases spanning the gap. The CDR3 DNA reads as TGTGCCAGCAGCCAAGACCAGACAGTCCCCTACGAGCAGTACTTC. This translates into CASSQDQTVPYEQYF.

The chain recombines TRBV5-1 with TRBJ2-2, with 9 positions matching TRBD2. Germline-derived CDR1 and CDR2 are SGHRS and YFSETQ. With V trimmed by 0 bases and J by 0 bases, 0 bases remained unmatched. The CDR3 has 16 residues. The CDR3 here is CASSLGLAANTGELFF. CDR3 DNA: TGCGCCAGCAGCTTGGGACTAGCGGCGAACACCGGGGAGCTGTTTTTT.

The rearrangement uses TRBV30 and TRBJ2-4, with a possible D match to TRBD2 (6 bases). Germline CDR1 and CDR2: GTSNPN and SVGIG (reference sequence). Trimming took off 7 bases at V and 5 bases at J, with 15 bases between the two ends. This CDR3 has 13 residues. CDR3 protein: CASTRGGENIQYF. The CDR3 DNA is TGTGCCTCTACTAGGGGCGGGGAAAACATTCAGTACTTC.

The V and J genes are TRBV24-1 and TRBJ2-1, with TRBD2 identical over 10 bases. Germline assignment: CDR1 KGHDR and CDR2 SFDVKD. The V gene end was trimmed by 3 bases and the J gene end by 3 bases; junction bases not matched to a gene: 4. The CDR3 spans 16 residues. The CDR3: CATSDPTSGVYNEQFF. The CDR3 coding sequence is TGTGCCACCAGTGATCCCACTAGCGGGGTCTACAATGAGCAGTTCTTC.

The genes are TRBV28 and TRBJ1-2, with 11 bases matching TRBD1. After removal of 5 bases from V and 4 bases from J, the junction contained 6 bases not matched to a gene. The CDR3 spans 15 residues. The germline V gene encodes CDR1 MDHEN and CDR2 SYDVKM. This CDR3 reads CASSTQGQGGYGYTF. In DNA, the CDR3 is TGTGCCAGCAGTACCCAGGGACAGGGGGGCTATGGCTACACCTTC.